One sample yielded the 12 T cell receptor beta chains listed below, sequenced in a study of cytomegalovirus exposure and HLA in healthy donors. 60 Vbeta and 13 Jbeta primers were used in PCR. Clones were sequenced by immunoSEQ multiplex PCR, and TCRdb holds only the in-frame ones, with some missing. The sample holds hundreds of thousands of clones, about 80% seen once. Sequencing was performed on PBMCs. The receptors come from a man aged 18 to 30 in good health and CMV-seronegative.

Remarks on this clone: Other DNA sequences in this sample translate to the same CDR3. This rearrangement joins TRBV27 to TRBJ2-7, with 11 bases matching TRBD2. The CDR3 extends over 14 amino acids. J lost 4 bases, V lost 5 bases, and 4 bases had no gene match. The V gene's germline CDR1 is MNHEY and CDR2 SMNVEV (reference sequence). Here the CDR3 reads CASSLGTSGYEQYF. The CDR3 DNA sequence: TGTGCCAGCAGTCTCGGGACTAGCGGTTACGAGCAGTACTTC.

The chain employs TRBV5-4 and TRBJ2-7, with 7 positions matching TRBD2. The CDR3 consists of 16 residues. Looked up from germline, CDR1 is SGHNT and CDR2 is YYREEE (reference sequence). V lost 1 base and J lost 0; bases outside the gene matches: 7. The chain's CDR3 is CASSLSSLAASYEQYF. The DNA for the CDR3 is TGTGCCAGCAGCTTGAGTTCGCTAGCGGCCTCCTACGAGCAGTACTTC. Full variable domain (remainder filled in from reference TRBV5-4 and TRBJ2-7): ETGVTQSPTHLIKTRGQQVTLRCSSQSGHNTVSWYQQALGQGPQFIFQYYREEENGRGNFPPRFSGLQFPNYSSELNVNALELDDSALYLCASSLSSLAASYEQYFGPGTRLTVT.

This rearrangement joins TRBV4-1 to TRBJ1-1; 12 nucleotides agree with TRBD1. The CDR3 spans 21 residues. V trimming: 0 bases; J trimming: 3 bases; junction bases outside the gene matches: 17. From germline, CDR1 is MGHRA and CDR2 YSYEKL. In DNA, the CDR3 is TGCGCCAGCAGCCAAGAGAAGGGACAGGGGGCTCCGCTAGGTCGAGACACTGAAGCTTTCTTT. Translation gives CASSQEKGQGAPLGRDTEAFF.

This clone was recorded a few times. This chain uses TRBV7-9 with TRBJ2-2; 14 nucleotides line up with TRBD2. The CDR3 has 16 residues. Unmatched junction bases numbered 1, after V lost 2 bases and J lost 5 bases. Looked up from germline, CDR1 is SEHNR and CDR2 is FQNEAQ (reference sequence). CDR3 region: CASSLRLAGGTGELFF. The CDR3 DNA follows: TGTGCCAGCAGCTTACGACTAGCGGGAGGGACCGGGGAGCTGTTTTTT.

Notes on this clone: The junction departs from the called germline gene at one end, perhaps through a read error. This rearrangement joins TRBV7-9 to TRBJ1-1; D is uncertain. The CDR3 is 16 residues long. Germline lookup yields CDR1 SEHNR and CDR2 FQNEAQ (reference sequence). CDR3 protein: CSSRFPTADSNTEAFF. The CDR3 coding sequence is TGTTCCAGCAGGTTTCCCACGGCAGACTCTAACACTGAAGCTTTCTTT.

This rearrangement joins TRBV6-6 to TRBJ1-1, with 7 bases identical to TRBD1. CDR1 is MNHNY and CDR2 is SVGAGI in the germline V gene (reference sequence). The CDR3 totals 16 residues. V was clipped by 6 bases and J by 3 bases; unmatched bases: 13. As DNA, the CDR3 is TGTGCCAGCAGCTACCTAGACAGGGCGGTCGACACTGAAGCTTTCTTT. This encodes CASSYLDRAVDTEAFF.

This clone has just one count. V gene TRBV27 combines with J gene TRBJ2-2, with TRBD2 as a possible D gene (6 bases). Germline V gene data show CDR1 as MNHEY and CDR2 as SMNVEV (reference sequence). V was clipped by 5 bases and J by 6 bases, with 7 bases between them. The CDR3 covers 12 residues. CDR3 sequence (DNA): TGTGCCAGCAGTCCTAGCGCCGGGGAGCTGTTTTTT. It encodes CASSPSAGELFF.

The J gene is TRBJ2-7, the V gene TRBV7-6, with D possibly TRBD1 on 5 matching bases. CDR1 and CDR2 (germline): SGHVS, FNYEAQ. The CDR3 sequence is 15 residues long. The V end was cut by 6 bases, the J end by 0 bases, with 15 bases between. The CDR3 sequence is CASRRAAGNSYEQYF. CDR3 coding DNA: TGTGCCAGCAGAAGGGCGGCAGGGAACTCCTACGAGCAGTACTTC.

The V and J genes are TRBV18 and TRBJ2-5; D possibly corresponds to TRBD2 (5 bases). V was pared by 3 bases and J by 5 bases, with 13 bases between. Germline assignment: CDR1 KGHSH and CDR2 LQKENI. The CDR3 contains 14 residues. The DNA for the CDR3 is TGTGCCAGCTCACCGTCCGGGGTGGTCGAGACCCAGTACTTC. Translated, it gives CASSPSGVVETQYF.

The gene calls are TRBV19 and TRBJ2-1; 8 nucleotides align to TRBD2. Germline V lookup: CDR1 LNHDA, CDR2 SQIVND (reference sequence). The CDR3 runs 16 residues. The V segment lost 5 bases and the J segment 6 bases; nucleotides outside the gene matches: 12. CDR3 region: CASSRGLGLAGNEQFF. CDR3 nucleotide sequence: TGTGCCAGTAGTCGGGGCCTTGGACTAGCCGGCAATGAGCAGTTCTTC.

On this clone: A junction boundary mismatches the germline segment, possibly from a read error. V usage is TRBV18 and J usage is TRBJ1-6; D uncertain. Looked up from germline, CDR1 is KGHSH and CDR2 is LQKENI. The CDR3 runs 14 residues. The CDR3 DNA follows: TGTGCCAGCTCCCCACCCGAGTATAATTCACCCCTCCACTTT. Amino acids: CASSPPEYNSPLHF.

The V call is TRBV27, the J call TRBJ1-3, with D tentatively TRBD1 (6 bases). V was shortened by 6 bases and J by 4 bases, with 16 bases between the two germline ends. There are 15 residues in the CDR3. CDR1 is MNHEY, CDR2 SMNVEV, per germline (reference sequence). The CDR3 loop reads CASSRTNRVGNTIYF. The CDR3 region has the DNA TGTGCCAGCAGCCGAACCAACAGGGTAGGAAACACCATATATTTT.